Presented here are 21 T cell receptor beta chains from one specimen sequenced in a study of shared clonotypes between healthy human individuals. Clones were read by immunoSEQ multiplex PCR, and TCRdb kept only the in-frame ones, dropping some. The top ten hold about 0.34% of the sample, which has approximately 350,000 clones, 95% to 97% seen once. Sequencing was done on a sample of memory CD8+ T cells sorted from blood. The subset here: CD45RO+ cells pooled with CCR7-negative TemRA cells. These receptors came from a man under 40 in good health.

The chain joins TRBV28 to TRBJ1-4, with D tentatively TRBD1 (6 bases). Germline CDR1 MDHEN, CDR2 SYDVKM. With 3 bases removed from V and 4 bases from J, the gap between germline ends came to 12 bases. CDR3 length equals 15 residues. The DNA of the CDR3 is TGTGCCAGCAGTTTTCTCAGGGGCCATAATGAAAAACTGTTTTTT. Protein: CASSFLRGHNEKLFF.

This clone was observed a handful of times. The chain employs TRBV6-8 and TRBJ2-7, with D perhaps TRBD1 or TRBD2 (6 bases each). The V end lost 0 bases, the J end lost 7 bases, and 13 bases lay between the germline ends. Germline V gives CDR1 MNHGY, CDR2 SAAAGT. The CDR3 is made up of 14 amino acids. CDR3: CASSYSPGAGEQYF. The CDR3 DNA reads TGTGCCAGCAGTTACTCTCCGGGGGCGGGGGAGCAGTACTTC.

This clone was detected only once. The chain employs TRBV10-3 and TRBJ1-2, with 11 bases identical to TRBD1. There are 14 residues in the CDR3. V lost 4 bases and J lost 6; bases outside the gene matches: 4. Germline CDR1 reads ENHRY; CDR2 reads SYGVKD. CDR3 bases: TGTGCCATCAGTGGGACAGGGGGCGGTAATGGCTACACCTTC. Residues: CAISGTGGGNGYTF.

The chain joins TRBV5-5 to TRBJ2-6; D uncertain. This CDR3 is built from 17 residues. Trimming took off 2 bases at V and 1 base at J, with 13 bases between the two ends. Germline V gene sequence: CDR1 SGHKS, CDR2 YYEKEE (reference sequence). The CDR3: CASSLVIGKSGANVLTF. The CDR3 nucleotides read TGTGCCAGCAGCTTAGTAATAGGAAAATCTGGGGCCAACGTCCTGACTTTC.

The chain carries TRBV5-6 and TRBJ2-5; D might be TRBD1 (5 bases). The CDR3 loop spans 15 amino acids. The germline V gene has CDR1 SGHDT and CDR2 YYEEEE. Trimming stripped 4 bases from V and 2 bases from J, with 15 bases between. The CDR3 DNA sequence: TGTGCCAGCAGCATGGTTGACAGTTCTCAAGAGACCCAGTACTTC. It codes for CASSMVDSSQETQYF.

This chain connects TRBV2 to TRBJ1-6, with 7 bases that match TRBD1. The CDR3 has 14 amino acids. Germline V gene sequence: CDR1 SNHLY, CDR2 FYNNEI. With 9 bases clipped from V and 9 bases from J, the junction kept 11 bases outside the gene matches. The CDR3: CASCLQGFASPLHF. The DNA of the CDR3 is TGTGCCAGTTGTCTACAGGGGTTTGCTTCACCCCTCCACTTT.

This chain joins TRBV6-6 and TRBJ2-5; possibly TRBD1 for D (6 bases). CDR1 and CDR2 from the germline V gene are MNHNY and SVGAGI (reference sequence). V gave up 8 bases and J gave up 2 bases, with 12 bases separating them. The CDR3 extends over 13 amino acids. Here the CDR3 reads CASRWTVQETQYF. DNA of the CDR3: TGTGCCAGCCGCTGGACAGTACAAGAGACCCAGTACTTC.

The chain links TRBV28 to TRBJ2-2; D is unresolved. Germline V lookup: CDR1 MDHEN, CDR2 SYDVKM. Trimming took 3 bases from V and 6 from J, leaving 8 bases between them. The CDR3 is 13 amino acids. CDR3 nucleotide sequence: TGTGCCAGCAGTTTGGACCCCGCCGGGGAGCTGTTTTTT. It yields the protein CASSLDPAGELFF.

V is TRBV5-6 and J is TRBJ2-3, with D perhaps TRBD1 (6 bases). CDR1 and CDR2 from the germline V gene are SGHDT and YYEEEE. The CDR3 loop spans 14 amino acids. Trimming took 6 bases from V and 2 from J, leaving 13 bases between them. The CDR3: CASTDPGVTDTQYF. Here the CDR3 DNA reads TGTGCCAGCACCGACCCAGGGGTCACAGATACGCAGTATTTT.

As regards this clone: The same CDR3 is also encoded by other DNA sequences in this sample. The chain carries TRBV5-6 and TRBJ2-7; 8 bases match TRBD2. J lost 0 bases, V lost 1 base, and 0 bases had no gene match. This CDR3 spans 14 amino acids. Germline V gene sequence: CDR1 SGHDT, CDR2 YYEEEE. CDR3 in amino acids: CASSLTSGSYEQYF. As DNA, the CDR3 is TGTGCCAGCAGCTTGACTAGCGGCTCCTACGAGCAGTACTTC.

The chain combines TRBV4-1 with TRBJ2-1, with 13 bases aligning to TRBD2. Germline values: CDR1 MGHRA, CDR2 YSYEKL. The V segment lost 5 bases and the J segment 7 bases; nucleotides outside the gene matches: 5. The CDR3 consists of 15 residues. The CDR3 DNA is TGCGCCAGCAGCTGGACTAGCGGGAGTCTGAATGAGCAGTTCTTC. Residues: CASSWTSGSLNEQFF.

The count of this clone is one. CDR3 sequence: CAISSTGITEAFF. Written as DNA, the CDR3 is TGTGCCATCAGCTCGACAGGGATCACTGAAGCTTTCTTT. The rearrangement uses TRBV10-3 and TRBJ1-1; 7 bases align to TRBD1. Germline CDR1 is ENHRY and CDR2 is SYGVKD. The length of the CDR3 is 13 residues. V trimming: 6 bases; J trimming: 4 bases; junction bases outside the gene matches: 5.

The chain combines TRBV7-3 with TRBJ1-5, with 7 bases matching TRBD1. The germline V gene has CDR1 SGHTA and CDR2 FQGTGA. J gave up 0 bases and V 7 bases, and 12 bases lay outside the gene matches. This CDR3 is 17 amino acids long. The CDR3 sequence: CASISTGQPYSNQPQHF. CDR3 DNA sequence: TGTGCCAGCATCTCGACAGGGCAGCCTTATAGCAATCAGCCCCAGCATTTT.

J is TRBJ2-3 and V is TRBV30; D possibly corresponds to TRBD1 (6 bases). The CDR3 is made up of 18 amino acids. The V end was cut by 0 bases, the J end by 3 bases, with 22 bases between. The germline V gene encodes CDR1 GTSNPN and CDR2 SVGIG (reference sequence). CDR3 sequence reads: CAWSVHRRTAAWTDTQYF. The CDR3 coding sequence is TGTGCCTGGAGTGTTCATAGGAGGACAGCGGCATGGACAGATACGCAGTATTTT.

The rearrangement links TRBV4-1 to TRBJ2-1; D may be TRBD2 (5 bases). CDR3 length: 15 residues. Trimming took 4 bases from V and 0 from J, leaving 10 bases between them. Germline V gives CDR1 MGHRA, CDR2 YSYEKL. DNA for the CDR3: TGCGCCAGCAGCCCAGGACTCGTCTCCTACAATGAGCAGTTCTTC. This translates into CASSPGLVSYNEQFF.

J is TRBJ2-4 and V is TRBV10-1, with D perhaps assigned TRBD1 or TRBD2 (5 bases each). With 2 bases removed from V and 1 base from J, the gap between germline ends came to 9 bases. CDR1 and CDR2 from the germline V gene are WNHNN and SYGVQD (reference sequence). This CDR3 is 15 amino acids long. The CDR3 sequence: CASSERGRAKNIQYF. As DNA, the CDR3 is TGCGCCAGCAGTGAGAGGGGACGGGCCAAAAACATTCAGTACTTC.

The chain is built from TRBV9 and TRBJ2-7, with 9 bases that match TRBD1. Germline V CDR1 and CDR2: SGDLS, YYNGEE. The CDR3 consists of 14 residues. Losses at the gene ends were 3 bases for V and 6 bases for J; bases not matched to a gene: 7. The CDR3 here is CASSAGTGSFEQYF. In DNA, the CDR3 is TGTGCCAGCAGCGCCGGGACAGGGTCTTTCGAGCAGTACTTC.

The chain couples TRBV7-6 to TRBJ2-5, with D tentatively TRBD2 (6 bases). There are 13 residues in the CDR3. Germline V CDR1 and CDR2: SGHVS, FNYEAQ. The ends were cut back, 3 bases at V and 7 bases at J, with 12 bases in the middle. The CDR3 DNA follows: TGTGCCAGCAGCTTCCCCATCGGGGGGACCCAGTACTTC. The encoded protein is CASSFPIGGTQYF.

This clone was observed a single time. This chain connects TRBV2 to TRBJ1-5; D not certain. The germline V and J ends were trimmed by 7 bases and 0 bases, with 13 bases remaining between them. Germline lookup yields CDR1 SNHLY and CDR2 FYNNEI. The CDR3 consists of 15 residues. The DNA of the CDR3 is TGTGCCAGCACCCCATCCCCACCTAGCAATCAGCCCCAGCATTTT. Translation: CASTPSPPSNQPQHF.

This clone was detected once. V gene TRBV7-9 combines with J gene TRBJ2-7; D ambiguous. CDR1 is SEHNR, CDR2 FQNEAQ, per germline (reference sequence). Deletions cut 6 bases from V and 2 bases from J, with 8 bases between. This CDR3 has 12 amino acids. In DNA, the CDR3 is TGTGCCAGCAGGGGCCTTCCCTACGAGCAGTACTTC. Translated, it gives CASRGLPYEQYF.

This chain uses TRBV4-1 with TRBJ2-7; 7 bases are shared with TRBD2. CDR1 and CDR2 from the germline V gene are MGHRA and YSYEKL. CDR3 length: 16 amino acids. V was pared by 0 bases and J by 2 bases, with 7 bases of the junction left unmatched. Here the CDR3 reads CASSQDPLAVTYEQYF. The CDR3 nucleotides read TGCGCCAGCAGCCAAGATCCTCTAGCGGTCACCTACGAGCAGTACTTC.